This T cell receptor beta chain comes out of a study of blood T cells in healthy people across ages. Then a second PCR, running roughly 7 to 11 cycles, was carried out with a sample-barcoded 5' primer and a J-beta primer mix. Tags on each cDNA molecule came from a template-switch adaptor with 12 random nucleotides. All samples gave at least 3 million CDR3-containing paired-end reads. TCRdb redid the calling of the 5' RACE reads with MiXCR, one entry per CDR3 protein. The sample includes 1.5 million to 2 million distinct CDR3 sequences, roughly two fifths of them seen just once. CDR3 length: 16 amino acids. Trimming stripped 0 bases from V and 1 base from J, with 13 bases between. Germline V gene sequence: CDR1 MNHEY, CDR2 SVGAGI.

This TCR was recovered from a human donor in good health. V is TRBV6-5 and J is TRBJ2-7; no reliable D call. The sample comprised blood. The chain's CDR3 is CASSYSDGDLSYEQYF. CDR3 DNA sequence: TGTGCCAGCAGTTACTCGGATGGGGATTTGTCCTACGAGCAGTACTTC.